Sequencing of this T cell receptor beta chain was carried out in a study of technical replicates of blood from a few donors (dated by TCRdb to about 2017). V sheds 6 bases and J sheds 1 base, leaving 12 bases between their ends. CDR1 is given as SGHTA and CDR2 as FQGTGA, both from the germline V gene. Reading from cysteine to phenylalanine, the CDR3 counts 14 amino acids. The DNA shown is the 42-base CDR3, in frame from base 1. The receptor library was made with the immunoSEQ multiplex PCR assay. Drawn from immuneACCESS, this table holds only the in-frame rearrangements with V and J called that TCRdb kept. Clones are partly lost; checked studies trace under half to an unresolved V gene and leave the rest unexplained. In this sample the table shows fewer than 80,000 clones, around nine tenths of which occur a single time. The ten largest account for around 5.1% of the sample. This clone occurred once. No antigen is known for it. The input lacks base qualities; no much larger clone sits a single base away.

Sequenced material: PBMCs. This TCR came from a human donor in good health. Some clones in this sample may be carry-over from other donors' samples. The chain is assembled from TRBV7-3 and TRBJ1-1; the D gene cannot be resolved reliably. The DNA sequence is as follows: TGTGCCAGCAGTTCATCAGGTGGGAACACTGAAGCTTTCTTT. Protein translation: CASSSSGGNTEAFF. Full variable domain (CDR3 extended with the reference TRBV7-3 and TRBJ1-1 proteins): GAGVSQTPSNKVTEKGKYVELRCDPISGHTALYWYRQSLGQGPEFLIYFQGTGAADDSGLPNDRFFAVRPEGSVSTLKIQRTERGDSAVYLCASSSSGGNTEAFFGQGTRLTVV.